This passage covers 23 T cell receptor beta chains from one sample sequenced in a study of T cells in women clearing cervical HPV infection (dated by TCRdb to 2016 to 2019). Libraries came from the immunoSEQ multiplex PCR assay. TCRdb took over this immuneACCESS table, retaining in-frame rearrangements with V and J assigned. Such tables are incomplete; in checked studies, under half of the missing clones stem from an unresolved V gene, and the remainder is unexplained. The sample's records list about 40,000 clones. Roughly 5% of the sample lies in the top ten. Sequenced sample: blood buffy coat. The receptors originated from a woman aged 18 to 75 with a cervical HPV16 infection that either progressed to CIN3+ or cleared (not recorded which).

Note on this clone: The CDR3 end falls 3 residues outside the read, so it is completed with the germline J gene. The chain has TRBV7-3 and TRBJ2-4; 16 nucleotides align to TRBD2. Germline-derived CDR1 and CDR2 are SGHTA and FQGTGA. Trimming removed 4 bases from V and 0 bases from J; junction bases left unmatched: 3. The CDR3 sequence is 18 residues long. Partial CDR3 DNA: TGTGCCAGCAGCTCTGGGACTAGCGGGGGGGCAGCCAAAAACATT. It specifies CASSSGTSGGAAKNI. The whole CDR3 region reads CASSSGTSGGAAKNIQYF.

The part of the CDR3 DNA that was read is TGCAGTGCACTAACGAACGACAGGGCTCATGGC. Protein product: CSALTNDRAHG. The entire CDR3 sequence reads CSALTNDRAHGYTF. The genes are TRBV20-1 and TRBJ1-2; 7 nucleotides line up with TRBD1. The read stops 3 residues short of the end of the CDR3; the missing end is completed from the germline J gene. Germline lookup yields CDR1 DFQATT and CDR2 SNEGSKA (reference sequence). The CDR3 sequence is 14 residues long. The V and J ends lost 6 bases and 6 bases, in that order; junction bases with no gene match: 13.

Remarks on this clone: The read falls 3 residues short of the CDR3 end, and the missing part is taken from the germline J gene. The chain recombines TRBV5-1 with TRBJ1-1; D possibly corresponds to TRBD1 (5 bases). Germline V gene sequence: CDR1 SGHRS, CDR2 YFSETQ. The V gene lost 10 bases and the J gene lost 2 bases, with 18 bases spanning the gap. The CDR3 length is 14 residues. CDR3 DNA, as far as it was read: TGCGCCTCGGCCCTGGAGACAGAAAACACTGAA. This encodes CASALETENTE. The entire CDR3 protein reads CASALETENTEAFF. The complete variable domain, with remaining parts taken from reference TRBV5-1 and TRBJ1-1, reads KAGVTQTPRYLIKTRGQQVTLSCSPISGHRSVSWYQQTPGQGLQFLFEYFSETQRNKGNFPGRFSGRQFSNSRSEMNVSTLELGDSALYLCASALETENTEAFFGQGTRLTVV.

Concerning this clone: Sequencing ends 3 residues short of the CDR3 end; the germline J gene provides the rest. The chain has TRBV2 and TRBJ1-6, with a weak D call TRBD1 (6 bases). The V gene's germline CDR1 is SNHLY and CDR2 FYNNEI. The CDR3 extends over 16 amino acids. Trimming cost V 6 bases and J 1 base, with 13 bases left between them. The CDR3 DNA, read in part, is TGTGCCAGCAGCCAGGGGCCTGGGTCCTATAATTCACCC. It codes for CASSQGPGSYNSP. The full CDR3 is CASSQGPGSYNSPLHF.

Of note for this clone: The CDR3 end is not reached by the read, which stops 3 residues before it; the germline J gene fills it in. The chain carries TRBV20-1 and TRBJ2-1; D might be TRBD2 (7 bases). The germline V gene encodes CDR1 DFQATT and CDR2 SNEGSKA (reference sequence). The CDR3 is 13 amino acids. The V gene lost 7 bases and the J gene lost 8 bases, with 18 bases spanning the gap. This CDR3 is CSVAGEGRDEQFF. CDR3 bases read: TGCAGTGTTGCAGGGGAGGGTCGCGATGAG.

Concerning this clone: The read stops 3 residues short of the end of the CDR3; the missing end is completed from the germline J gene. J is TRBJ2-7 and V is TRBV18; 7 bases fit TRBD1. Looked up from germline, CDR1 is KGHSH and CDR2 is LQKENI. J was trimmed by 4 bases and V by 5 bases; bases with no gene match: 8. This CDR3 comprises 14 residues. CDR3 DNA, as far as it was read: TGTGCCAGCTCAAGAGCCGGGACAGCTTACGAG. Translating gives CASSRAGTAYE. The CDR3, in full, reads CASSRAGTAYEQYF.

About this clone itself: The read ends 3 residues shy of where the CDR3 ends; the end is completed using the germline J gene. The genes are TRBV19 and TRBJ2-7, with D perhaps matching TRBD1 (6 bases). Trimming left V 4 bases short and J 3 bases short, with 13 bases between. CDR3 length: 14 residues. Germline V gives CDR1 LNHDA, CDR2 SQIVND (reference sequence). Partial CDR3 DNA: TGTGCCAGTAGTAGCCTCGGACAGATCTACGAG. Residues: CASSSLGQIYE. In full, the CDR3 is CASSSLGQIYEQYF.

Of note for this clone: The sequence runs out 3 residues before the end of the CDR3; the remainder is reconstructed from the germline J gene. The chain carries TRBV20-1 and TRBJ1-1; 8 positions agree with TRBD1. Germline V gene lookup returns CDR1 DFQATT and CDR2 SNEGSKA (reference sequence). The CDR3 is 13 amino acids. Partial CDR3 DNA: TGCAGTGCTAGGAGTCAGGGGGCGGGGGAG. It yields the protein CSARSQGAGE. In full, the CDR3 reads CSARSQGAGEAFF.

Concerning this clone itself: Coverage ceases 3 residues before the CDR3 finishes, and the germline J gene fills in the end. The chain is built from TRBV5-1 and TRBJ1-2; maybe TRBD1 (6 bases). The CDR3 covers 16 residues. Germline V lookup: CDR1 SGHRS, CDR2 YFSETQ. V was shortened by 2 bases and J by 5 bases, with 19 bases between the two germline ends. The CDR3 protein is CASSFDGTTSGYGYTF. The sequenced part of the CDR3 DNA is TGCGCCAGCAGCTTTGACGGGACAACAAGCGGATATGGC.

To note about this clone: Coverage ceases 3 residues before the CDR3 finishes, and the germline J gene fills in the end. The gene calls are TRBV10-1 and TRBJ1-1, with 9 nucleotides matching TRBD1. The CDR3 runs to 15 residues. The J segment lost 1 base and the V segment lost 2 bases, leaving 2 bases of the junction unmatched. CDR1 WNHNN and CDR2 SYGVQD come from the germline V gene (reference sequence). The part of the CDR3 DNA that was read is TGCGCCAGCAGTGAGGAACAGGGGGCGAACACTGAA. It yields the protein CASSEEQGANTE. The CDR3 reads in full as CASSEEQGANTEAFF.

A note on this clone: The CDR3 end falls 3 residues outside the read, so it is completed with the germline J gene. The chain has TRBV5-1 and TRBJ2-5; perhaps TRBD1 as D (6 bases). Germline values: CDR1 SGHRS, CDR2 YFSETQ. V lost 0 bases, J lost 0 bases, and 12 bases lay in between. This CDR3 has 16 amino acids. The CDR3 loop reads CASSLAPGQNQETQYF. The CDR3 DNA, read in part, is TGCGCCAGCAGCTTGGCCCCCGGACAGAACCAAGAGACC.

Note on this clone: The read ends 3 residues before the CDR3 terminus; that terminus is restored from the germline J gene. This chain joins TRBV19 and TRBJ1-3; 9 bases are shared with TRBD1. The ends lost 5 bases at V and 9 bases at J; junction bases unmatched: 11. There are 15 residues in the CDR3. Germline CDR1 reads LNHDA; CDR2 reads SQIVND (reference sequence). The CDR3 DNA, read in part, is TGTGCCAGTAGTGCCCGGACAGGGGATCGGGGCACC. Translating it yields CASSARTGDRGT. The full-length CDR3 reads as CASSARTGDRGTIYF.

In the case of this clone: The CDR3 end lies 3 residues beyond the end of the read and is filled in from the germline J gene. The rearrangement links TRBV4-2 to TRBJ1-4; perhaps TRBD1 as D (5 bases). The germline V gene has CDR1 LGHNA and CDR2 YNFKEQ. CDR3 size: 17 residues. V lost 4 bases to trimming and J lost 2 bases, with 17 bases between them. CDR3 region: CASSPDIGGATNEKLFF. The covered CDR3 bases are TGTGCCAGCAGCCCGGACATCGGGGGAGCCACTAATGAAAAA.

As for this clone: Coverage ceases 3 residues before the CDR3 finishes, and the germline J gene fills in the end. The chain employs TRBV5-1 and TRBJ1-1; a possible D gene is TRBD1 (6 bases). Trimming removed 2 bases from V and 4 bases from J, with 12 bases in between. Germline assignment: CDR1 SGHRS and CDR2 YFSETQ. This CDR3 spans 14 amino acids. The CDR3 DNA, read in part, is TGCGCCAGCAGCTTCTTTGACAGGCCCACTGAA. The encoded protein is CASSFFDRPTE. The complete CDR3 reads CASSFFDRPTEAFF.

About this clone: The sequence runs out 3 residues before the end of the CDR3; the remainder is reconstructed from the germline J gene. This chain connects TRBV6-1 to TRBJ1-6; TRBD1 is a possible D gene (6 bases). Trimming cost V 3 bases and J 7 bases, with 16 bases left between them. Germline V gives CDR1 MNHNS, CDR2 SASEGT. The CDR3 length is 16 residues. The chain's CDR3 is CASSERGAGSNSPLHF. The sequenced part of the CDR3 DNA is TGTGCCAGCAGTGAGCGGGGGGCAGGGAGCAATTCACCC.

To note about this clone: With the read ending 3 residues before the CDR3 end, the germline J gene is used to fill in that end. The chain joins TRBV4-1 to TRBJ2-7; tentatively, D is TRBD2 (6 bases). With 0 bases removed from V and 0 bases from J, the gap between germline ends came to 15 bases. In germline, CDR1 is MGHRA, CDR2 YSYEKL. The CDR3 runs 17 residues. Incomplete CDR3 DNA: TGCGCCAGCAGCCAAGATGGGGGGAGCCTTATCTCCTACGAG. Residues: CASSQDGGSLISYE. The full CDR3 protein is CASSQDGGSLISYEQYF.

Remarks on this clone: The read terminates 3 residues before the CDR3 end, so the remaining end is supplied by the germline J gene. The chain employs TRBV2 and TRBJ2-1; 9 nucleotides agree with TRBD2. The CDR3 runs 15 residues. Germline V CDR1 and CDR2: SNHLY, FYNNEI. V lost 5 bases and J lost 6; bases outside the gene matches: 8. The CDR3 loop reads CASSQASGGFNEQFF. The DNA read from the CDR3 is TGTGCCAGCAGTCAGGCCAGCGGGGGGTTCAATGAG.

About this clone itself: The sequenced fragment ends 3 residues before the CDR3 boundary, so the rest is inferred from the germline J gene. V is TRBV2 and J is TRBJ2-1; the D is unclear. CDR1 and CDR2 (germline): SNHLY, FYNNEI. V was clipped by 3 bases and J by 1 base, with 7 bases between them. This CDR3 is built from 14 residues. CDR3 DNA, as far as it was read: TGTGCCAGCAGTGAGTCCGGTTCCTACAATGAG. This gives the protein CASSESGSYNE. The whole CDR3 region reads CASSESGSYNEQFF.

CDR3 residues: CASSPSGGEVYGYTF. Partial CDR3 DNA: TGCGCCAGCAGCCCCTCAGGGGGCGAGGTCTATGGC. The rearrangement links TRBV5-1 to TRBJ1-2; TRBD1 agrees at 8 bases. The read comes to an end 3 residues before the CDR3 does, leaving the germline J gene to fill in the end. Per the germline V gene, CDR1 is SGHRS and CDR2 is YFSETQ. V shed 4 bases and J 4 bases; nucleotides not matched to a gene: 9. The CDR3 runs to 15 residues. The full variable domain, rest sourced from reference TRBV5-1 and TRBJ1-2, is KAGVTQTPRYLIKTRGQQVTLSCSPISGHRSVSWYQQTPGQGLQFLFEYFSETQRNKGNFPGRFSGRQFSNSRSEMNVSTLELGDSALYLCASSPSGGEVYGYTFGSGTRLTVV.

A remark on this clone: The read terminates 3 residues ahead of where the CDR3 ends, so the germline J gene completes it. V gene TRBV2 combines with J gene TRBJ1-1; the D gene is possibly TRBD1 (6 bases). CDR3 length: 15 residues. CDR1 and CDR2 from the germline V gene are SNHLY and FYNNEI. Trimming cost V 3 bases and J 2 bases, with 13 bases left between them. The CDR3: CASSEWGQGNTEAFF. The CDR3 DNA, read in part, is TGTGCCAGCAGTGAGTGGGGGCAGGGAAACACTGAA.

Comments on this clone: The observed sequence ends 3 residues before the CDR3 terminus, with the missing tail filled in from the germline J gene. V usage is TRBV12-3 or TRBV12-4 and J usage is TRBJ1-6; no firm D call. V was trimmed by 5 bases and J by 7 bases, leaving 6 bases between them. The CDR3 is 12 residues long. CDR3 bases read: TGTGCCAGCAGTCTCAGGAATTCACCC. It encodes CASSLRNSP. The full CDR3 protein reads CASSLRNSPLHF.

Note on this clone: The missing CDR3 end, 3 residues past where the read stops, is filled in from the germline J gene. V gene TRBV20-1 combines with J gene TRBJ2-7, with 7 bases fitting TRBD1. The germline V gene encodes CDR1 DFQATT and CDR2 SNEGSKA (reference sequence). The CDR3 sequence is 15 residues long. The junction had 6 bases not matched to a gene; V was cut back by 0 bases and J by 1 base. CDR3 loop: CSARDRMTGSYEQYF. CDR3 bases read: TGCAGTGCTAGAGATAGAATGACAGGGTCCTACGAG.

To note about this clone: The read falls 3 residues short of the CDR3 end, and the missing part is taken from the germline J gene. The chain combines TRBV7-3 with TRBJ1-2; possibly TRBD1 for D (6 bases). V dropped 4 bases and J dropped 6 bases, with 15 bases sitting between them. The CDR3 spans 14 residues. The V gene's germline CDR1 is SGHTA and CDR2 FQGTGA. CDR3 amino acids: CASSSNGGGDGYTF. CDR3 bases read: TGTGCCAGCAGCTCCAATGGAGGGGGAGATGGC.